This T cell receptor beta chain appears in the sequencing data of a study of T cell responses to AZD1222 COVID-19 vaccine. The CDR3 sequence is 15 residues long. Germline loops: CDR1 SGHTA, CDR2 FQGNSA. V shed 4 bases and J 0 bases; nucleotides not matched to a gene: 5. TCRdb's copy holds only in-frame clones and misses some; the assay was immunoSEQ multiplex PCR. The table lists 75,000 to 100,000 clones, approximately 87% of them singletons, with approximately 2.8% in the top ten. The source is an adult in good health. The gene calls are TRBV7-2 and TRBJ1-2, with 7 bases matching TRBD1. The material was peripheral blood, obtained on day 0 of AZD1222 vaccination. Here the CDR3 reads CASSSNTGANYGYTF. In DNA, the CDR3 is TGTGCCAGCAGCTCCAACACAGGGGCTAACTATGGCTACACCTTC.